The present TCR beta chain was sequenced within a study of cytomegalovirus exposure and HLA in healthy donors. Losses at the gene ends were 5 bases for V and 8 bases for J; bases not matched to a gene: 7. CDR3 length: 14 residues. Germline V gene lookup returns CDR1 SGHDN and CDR2 FVKESK. In regard to this clone: Its antigen is as yet unknown.

The PCR employed 60 Vbeta primers together with 13 Jbeta primers. The repertoire was sequenced with immunoSEQ multiplex PCR; TCRdb's copy has only in-frame clones and lacks some. Of about 160,000 clones listed, approximately 70% are singletons. Regarding the study as a whole: In vitro experiments confirmed that three CMV-associated chains were specific for CMV antigens. Sequencing artifact likely explains a cluster of highly shared sequence variants. According to a later analysis, most TCR beta chains associated with CMV appeared HLA-restricted.

V and J are TRBV14 and TRBJ2-1, with 9 bases that match TRBD1. This clonotype was obtained from a man in his forties in good health and CMV-seropositive. Sequencing input: PBMCs. The CDR3 loop reads CASSTWTGDDEQFF. The DNA for the CDR3 is TGTGCCAGCAGCACCTGGACAGGGGACGATGAGCAGTTCTTC.